The 8 T cell receptor beta chains below were found in one sample sequenced in a study of T-cell memory formation after mild COVID-19 (dated by TCRdb to about 2021). The protocol used for the library was 5' RACE. The run used an Illumina NovaSeq 6000. TCRdb itself trimmed the public reads at Q25 with fastp, ran MiXCR and retained productive beta chains. When rows share a CDR3 protein, they turn into one entry using the most common DNA and genes. Present in this sample are approximately 240,000 distinct CDR3 sequences, about a sixth of which were seen just once. Around 3.7% of the sample comes from the top ten. The sample comprised PBMCs or a T cell subset sorted from them (not recorded which). The receptor source for this set is a man aged 18 to 35 who had mild COVID-19 (a few samples of this study predate the infection). The sample titles of this study are shuffled in the database, so cell type and time point are left out; the donor was told from shared clones.

This clonotype was counted between two and nine times. The chain uses TRBV29-1 and TRBJ2-2; 7 bases are shared with TRBD2. CDR1 and CDR2 from the germline V gene are SQVTM and ANQGSEA. Trimming cost V 5 bases and J 1 base; bases outside gene matches: 4. The CDR3 totals 14 residues. Here the CDR3 reads CSVTQRGNTGELFF. CDR3 nucleotide sequence: TGCAGCGTTACTCAGCGGGGGAACACCGGGGAGCTGTTTTTT.

This clonotype was found many times. V is TRBV5-1 and J is TRBJ2-7, with TRBD1 identical over 10 bases. Germline CDR1 and CDR2: SGHRS and YFSETQ. There are 15 residues in the CDR3. Trimming removed 6 bases from V and 3 bases from J; junction bases left unmatched: 9. The CDR3 is CASNVRQGADYEQYV. Here the CDR3 DNA reads TGCGCCAGCAACGTACGACAGGGGGCGGACTACGAGCAGTACGTC.

J is TRBJ1-2 and V is TRBV20-1, with no clear D. The V gene lost 2 bases and the J gene lost 8 bases, with 6 bases spanning the gap. Per germline, CDR1 DFQATT and CDR2 SNEGSKA (reference sequence). There are 10 residues in the CDR3. CDR3: CSARPPGYTF. Written as DNA, the CDR3 is TGCAGTGCTAGACCCCCGGGCTACACCTTC.

This clonotype was counted only a few times. V and J are TRBV19 and TRBJ2-4; no clear D gene. CDR3 size: 14 residues. V was trimmed by 5 bases and J by 7 bases, leaving 15 bases between them. Germline V gene lookup returns CDR1 LNHDA and CDR2 SQIVND (reference sequence). CDR3 protein: CASSPFVGMNIQYF. In DNA, the CDR3 is TGTGCCAGTAGTCCATTCGTTGGTATGAACATTCAGTACTTC. Looking up the rest from reference TRBV19 and TRBJ2-4 gives the full variable domain: DGGITQSPKYLFRKEGQNVTLSCEQNLNHDAMYWYRQDPGQGLRLIYYSQIVNDFQKGDIAEGYSVSREKKESFPLTVTSAQKNPTAFYLCASSPFVGMNIQYFGAGTRLSVL.

The rearrangement uses TRBV5-1 and TRBJ2-3, with 7 bases identical to TRBD1. Trimming cost V 7 bases and J 6 bases; bases outside gene matches: 8. CDR3 size: 13 residues. Germline V gives CDR1 SGHRS, CDR2 YFSETQ. The CDR3 bases are TGCGCCAGCGGGACAGTTCCGGAGGATACGCAGTATTTT. Protein sequence: CASGTVPEDTQYF.

V usage is TRBV7-2 and J usage is TRBJ2-3; 14 bases align to TRBD2. The V gene's germline CDR1 is SGHTA and CDR2 FQGNSA. The CDR3 length is 17 residues. V lost 5 bases and J lost 3; bases outside the gene matches: 7. CDR3 bases: TGTGCCAGCAGCCTTACCGGGACTAGCGGGGGTACAGATACGCAGTATTTT. This sequence encodes CASSLTGTSGGTDTQYF.

In this sample, this clonotype turned up a few times. This sequence joins TRBV2 and TRBJ1-1; perhaps TRBD1 as D (6 bases). Germline V gene lookup returns CDR1 SNHLY and CDR2 FYNNEI. V was pared by 5 bases and J by 5 bases, with 15 bases between. This CDR3 spans 14 amino acids. The CDR3 DNA reads as TGTGCCAGCAGTTTCCCCATCCAGGGGACTGAAGCTTTCTTT. Protein product: CASSFPIQGTEAFF.

V usage is TRBV5-1 and J usage is TRBJ2-1; unclear D gene. CDR1 and CDR2 from the germline V gene are SGHRS and YFSETQ. The CDR3 length is 14 residues. V lost 7 bases and J 10 bases, leaving 21 bases between the germline ends. CDR3: CASHQLEASREQFF. CDR3 sequence (DNA): TGCGCCAGCCATCAGCTAGAGGCCAGCCGGGAGCAGTTCTTC.